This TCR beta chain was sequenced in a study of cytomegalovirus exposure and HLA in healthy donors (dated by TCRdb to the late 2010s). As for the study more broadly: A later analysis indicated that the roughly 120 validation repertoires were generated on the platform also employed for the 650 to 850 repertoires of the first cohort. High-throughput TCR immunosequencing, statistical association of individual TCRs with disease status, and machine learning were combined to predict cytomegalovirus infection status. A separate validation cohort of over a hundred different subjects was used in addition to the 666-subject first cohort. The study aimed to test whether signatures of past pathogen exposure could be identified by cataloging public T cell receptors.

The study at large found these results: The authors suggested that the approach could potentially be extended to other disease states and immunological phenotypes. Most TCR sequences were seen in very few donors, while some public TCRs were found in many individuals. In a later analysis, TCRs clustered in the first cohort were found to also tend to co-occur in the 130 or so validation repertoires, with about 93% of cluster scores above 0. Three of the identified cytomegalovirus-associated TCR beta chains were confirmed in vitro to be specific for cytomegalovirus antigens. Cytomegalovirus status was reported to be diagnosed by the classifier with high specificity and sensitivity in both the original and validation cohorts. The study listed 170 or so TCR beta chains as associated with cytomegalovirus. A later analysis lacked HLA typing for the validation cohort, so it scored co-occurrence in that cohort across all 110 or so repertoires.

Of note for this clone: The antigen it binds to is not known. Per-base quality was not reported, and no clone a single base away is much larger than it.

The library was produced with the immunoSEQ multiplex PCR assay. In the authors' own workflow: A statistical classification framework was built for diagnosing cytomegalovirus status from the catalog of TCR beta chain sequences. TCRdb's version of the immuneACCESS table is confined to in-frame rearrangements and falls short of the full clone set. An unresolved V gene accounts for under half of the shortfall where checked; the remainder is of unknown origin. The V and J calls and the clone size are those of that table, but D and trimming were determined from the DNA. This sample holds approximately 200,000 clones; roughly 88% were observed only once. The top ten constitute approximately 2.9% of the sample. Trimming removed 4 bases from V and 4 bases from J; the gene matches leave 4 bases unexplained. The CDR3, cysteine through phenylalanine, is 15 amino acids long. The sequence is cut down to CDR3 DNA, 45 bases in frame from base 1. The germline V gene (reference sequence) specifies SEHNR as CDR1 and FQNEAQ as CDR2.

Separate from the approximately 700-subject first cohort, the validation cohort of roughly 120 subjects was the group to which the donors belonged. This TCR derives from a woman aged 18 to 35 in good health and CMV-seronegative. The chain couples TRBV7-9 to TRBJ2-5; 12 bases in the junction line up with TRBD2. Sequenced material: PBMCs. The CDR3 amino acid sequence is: CASSSGLAGSETQYF. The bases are TGTGCCAGCAGCTCTGGACTAGCGGGATCAGAGACCCAGTACTTC.